This passage covers 24 T cell receptor beta chains from one sample sequenced in a study of T cells of healthy individuals. MiXCR was run by TCRdb on the 5' RACE reads, yielding one entry per CDR3 protein. This table has more than 60,000 distinct CDR3 sequences, 16% appearing once. Receptor source: a human donor in good health.

This clonotype was counted many times. This sequence joins TRBV29-1 and TRBJ1-2, with no clear D. There are 14 residues in the CDR3. Germline V gene sequence: CDR1 SQVTM, CDR2 ANQGSEA. Trimming removed 4 bases at V and 0 bases at J, with 12 bases between. The CDR3 DNA follows: TGCAGCGTTGGATCGGGCAGAACTAACTATGGCTACACCTTC. Its translation: CSVGSGRTNYGYTF.

This clonotype has a count of ten or more. This chain joins TRBV10-1 and TRBJ2-3; D is ambiguous. Trimming removed 6 bases at V and 7 bases at J, with 14 bases between. This CDR3 has 13 residues. Germline CDR1 is WNHNN and CDR2 is SYGVQD (reference sequence). The CDR3 spells CASSPSLGNTQYF. The CDR3 nucleotides read TGCGCCAGCAGCCCATCTCTAGGAAATACGCAGTATTTT.

Written as DNA, the CDR3 is TGTGCCAGCAGCAACCGGGGCGGTGGGAACACTGAAGCTTTCTTT. This gives the protein CASSNRGGGNTEAFF. This chain connects TRBV3-1 to TRBJ1-1; tentative D call: TRBD1 (5 bases). The CDR3 length is 15 residues. V was pared by 5 bases and J by 1 base, with 14 bases between. Germline lookup yields CDR1 LGHDT and CDR2 YNNKEL (reference sequence).

This clonotype was counted a few times. The chain employs TRBV9 and TRBJ2-7; D gene ambiguous. The CDR3 contains 13 residues. Germline V CDR1 and CDR2: SGDLS, YYNGEE. Deletions cut 0 bases from V and 3 bases from J, with 7 bases between. In DNA form, the CDR3 reads TGTGCCAGCAGCGTAGGGGTTGGCTACGAGCAGTACTTC. It is translated as CASSVGVGYEQYF.

The chain links TRBV7-2 to TRBJ2-5, with D hard to call. Trimming pared 5 bases from V and 0 bases from J, leaving 13 bases between. Germline values: CDR1 SGHTA, CDR2 FQGNSA. The CDR3 has 15 residues. The CDR3: CASSRVADHQETQYF. The CDR3 DNA reads TGTGCCAGCAGCCGAGTGGCAGACCACCAAGAGACCCAGTACTTC.

This clonotype was detected ten times or more. The CDR3 nucleotides read TGTGCCAGCAGCCGCCCCAGGCAGGGTTACGAGCAGTACTTC. As protein: CASSRPRQGYEQYF. This chain connects TRBV28 to TRBJ2-7, with D possibly being TRBD1 (5 bases). Trimming removed 6 bases at V and 4 bases at J, with 16 bases between. Germline lookup yields CDR1 MDHEN and CDR2 SYDVKM. The CDR3 sequence is 14 residues long.

This clonotype was counted many times. V gene TRBV28 combines with J gene TRBJ2-3; weak D call: TRBD1 (6 bases). CDR1 and CDR2 from the germline V gene are MDHEN and SYDVKM. The CDR3 is 18 amino acids. V lost 2 bases and J lost 4, with 22 bases in between. The CDR3 coding sequence is TGTGCCAGCAGTTTACGGTTGGGGGCCAATCGCTTGGCAGATACGCAGTATTTT. Protein product: CASSLRLGANRLADTQYF.

This chain joins TRBV12-3 or TRBV12-4 and TRBJ1-6; 8 bases are a match to TRBD1. Unmatched junction bases numbered 3, after V lost 2 bases and J lost 9 bases. The CDR3 covers 14 residues. CDR3 loop: CASSLITGGSPLHF. In DNA, the CDR3 is TGTGCCAGCAGTTTAATAACAGGGGGTTCACCCCTCCACTTT.

The chain employs TRBV7-2 and TRBJ2-2, with no clear D. This CDR3 is built from 14 residues. Germline assignment: CDR1 SGHTA and CDR2 FQGNSA. V was trimmed by 3 bases and J by 4 bases, leaving 9 bases between them. This CDR3 reads CASSFSSLTGELFF. The CDR3 region has the DNA TGTGCCAGCAGCTTTTCCAGTCTCACCGGGGAGCTGTTTTTT. The entire variable domain, with the rest obtained from reference TRBV7-2 and TRBJ2-2, is as follows: GAGVSQSPSNKVTEKGKDVELRCDPISGHTALYWYRQSLGQGLEFLIYFQGNSAPDKSGLPSDRFSAERTGGSVSTLTIQRTQQEDSAVYLCASSFSSLTGELFFGEGSRLTVL.

Concerning this clonotype: The junction departs from the called germline gene at one end, perhaps through a read error. The V call is TRBV27, the J call TRBJ1-5; the D is unclear. The germline V gene encodes CDR1 MNHEY and CDR2 SMNVEV (reference sequence). CDR3 length: 13 amino acids. The CDR3 protein is CDYAGRSNQPQHF. The CDR3 DNA reads as TGCGATTACGCGGGGAGGTCAAATCAGCCCCAGCATTTT.

At least ten counts were recorded for this clonotype. As DNA, the CDR3 is TGTGCAAGTCGCCCGAGACGGGGGCCACCGGAGCCGAATGAAAAACTGTTTTTT. Translating it yields CASRPRRGPPEPNEKLFF. The rearrangement uses TRBV12-2 and TRBJ1-4; the table's D call of TRBD1 was not tested on the DNA. TRBV12-2 is flagged as a pseudogene. The CDR3 covers 18 residues.

The chain links TRBV11-2 to TRBJ2-5; the match to TRBD1 covers 7 bases. The length of the CDR3 is 15 residues. J was trimmed by 2 bases and V by 5 bases; bases with no gene match: 8. The germline gives CDR1 SGHAT, CDR2 FQNNGV. The CDR3 here is CASSTLQGKQETQYF. The CDR3 region has the DNA TGTGCCAGCAGCACCTTACAGGGGAAACAAGAGACCCAGTACTTC.

The chain combines TRBV5-1 with TRBJ2-1; 8 bases line up with TRBD2. There are 13 residues in the CDR3. Per germline, CDR1 SGHRS and CDR2 YFSETQ. V lost 5 bases, J lost 7 bases, and 5 bases stayed unmatched. CDR3 in DNA: TGCGCCAGCAGGTCGGGGGGGTTAAATGAGCAGTTCTTC. Translated: CASRSGGLNEQFF.

This clonotype is a singleton in its sample. V gene TRBV29-1 combines with J gene TRBJ2-5; a possible D gene is TRBD1 (6 bases). The CDR3 covers 14 residues. Per germline, CDR1 SQVTM and CDR2 ANQGSEA. V lost 6 bases to trimming and J lost 2 bases, with 16 bases between them. In DNA, the CDR3 is TGCAGCGTGAAACCACAGGGTGCTCAAGAGACCCAGTACTTC. Translating gives CSVKPQGAQETQYF.

This clonotype was seen ten or more times. The V gene is TRBV18, the J gene TRBJ1-6; perhaps TRBD1 as D (5 bases). Trimming took 0 bases from V and 7 from J, leaving 10 bases between them. Per germline, CDR1 KGHSH and CDR2 LQKENI. CDR3 length: 15 amino acids. As DNA, the CDR3 is TGTGCCAGCTCACCACCGGGACCACGAAATTCACCCCTCCACTTT. Protein sequence: CASSPPGPRNSPLHF.

V gene TRBV28 combines with J gene TRBJ2-7; 7 bases agree with TRBD1. The CDR3 loop spans 19 amino acids. From germline, CDR1 is MDHEN and CDR2 SYDVKM. The V and J ends lost 2 bases and 3 bases, in that order; junction bases with no gene match: 19. The CDR3 DNA reads as TGTGCCAGCAGTTTACCCCTCCTAGTCCCGGGACAGCTCAACTACGAGCAGTACTTC. Translated: CASSLPLLVPGQLNYEQYF.

At least ten counts were recorded for this clonotype. The genes are TRBV29-1 and TRBJ1-1, with D uncertain. Germline CDR1 and CDR2: SQVTM and ANQGSEA. The CDR3 contains 13 residues. V shed 4 bases and J shed 0 bases, with 9 bases lying between them. The CDR3 loop reads CSVAQLMNTEAFF. CDR3 coding DNA: TGCAGCGTTGCCCAGCTTATGAACACTGAAGCTTTCTTT.

This clonotype was seen ten or more times. This chain uses TRBV28 with TRBJ1-2; D is unresolved. Germline assignment: CDR1 MDHEN and CDR2 SYDVKM. V was trimmed by 2 bases and J by 1 base, leaving 2 bases between them. The CDR3 runs 12 residues. The CDR3 coding sequence is TGTGCCAGCAGTTTAGTTAACTATGGCTACACCTTC. Encoded protein: CASSLVNYGYTF.

At least ten counts were recorded for this clonotype. V is TRBV9 and J is TRBJ1-1; D is unclear. The germline V and J ends were trimmed by 0 bases and 2 bases, with 8 bases remaining between them. The CDR3 consists of 14 residues. Germline CDR1 SGDLS, CDR2 YYNGEE. CDR3 residues: CASSVAVGNTEAFF. The CDR3 bases are TGTGCCAGCAGCGTAGCTGTCGGAAACACTGAAGCTTTCTTT.

The rearrangement joins TRBV4-1 to TRBJ2-7; D is undetermined. The germline V gene encodes CDR1 MGHRA and CDR2 YSYEKL. CDR3 size: 14 residues. The germline V and J ends were trimmed by 4 bases and 3 bases, with 13 bases remaining between them. CDR3 coding DNA: TGCGCCAGCAGCCTCGAAGTAAACGGCTACGAGCAGTACTTC. It yields the protein CASSLEVNGYEQYF.

The genes are TRBV7-9 and TRBJ2-1; unclear D gene. V was shortened by 8 bases and J by 0 bases, with 11 bases between the two germline ends. The germline CDR1 and CDR2 sequences are SEHNR and FQNEAQ (reference sequence). This CDR3 contains 14 residues. The DNA of the CDR3 is TGTGCCAGCGCAACACAGAGCTCCTACAATGAGCAGTTCTTC. This encodes CASATQSSYNEQFF.

The V and J genes are TRBV7-2 and TRBJ2-7; 11 bases are a match to TRBD2. J was trimmed by 0 bases and V by 1 base; bases with no gene match: 11. CDR1 and CDR2 (germline): SGHTA, FQGNSA. This CDR3 contains 19 residues. This chain's CDR3 is CASSLVGTGLAASSYEQYF. CDR3 nucleotides: TGTGCCAGCAGCTTAGTGGGGACGGGACTAGCGGCCAGCTCCTACGAGCAGTACTTC. Variable domain in full (rest from reference TRBV7-2 and TRBJ2-7): GAGVSQSPSNKVTEKGKDVELRCDPISGHTALYWYRQSLGQGLEFLIYFQGNSAPDKSGLPSDRFSAERTGGSVSTLTIQRTQQEDSAVYLCASSLVGTGLAASSYEQYFGPGTRLTVT.

This clonotype was counted only a few times. J is TRBJ1-2 and V is TRBV4-1, with D maybe TRBD1 (5 bases). V was cut by 2 bases and J by 4 bases, with 14 bases left in between. The V gene's germline CDR1 is MGHRA and CDR2 YSYEKL. The CDR3 covers 15 residues. The CDR3 nucleotides read TGCGCCAGCAGCCAACCCCAGGGCCCCTCCTATGGCTACACCTTC. Protein product: CASSQPQGPSYGYTF.

This clonotype has ten or more counts. This chain joins TRBV5-6 and TRBJ2-7, with 8 bases aligning to TRBD1. J was trimmed by 6 bases and V by 4 bases; bases with no gene match: 3. The CDR3 covers 12 residues. Germline CDR1 SGHDT, CDR2 YYEEEE. The CDR3 DNA reads as TGTGCCAGCAGCACTGGACAGGGCGAGCAGTACTTC. The encoded protein is CASSTGQGEQYF.